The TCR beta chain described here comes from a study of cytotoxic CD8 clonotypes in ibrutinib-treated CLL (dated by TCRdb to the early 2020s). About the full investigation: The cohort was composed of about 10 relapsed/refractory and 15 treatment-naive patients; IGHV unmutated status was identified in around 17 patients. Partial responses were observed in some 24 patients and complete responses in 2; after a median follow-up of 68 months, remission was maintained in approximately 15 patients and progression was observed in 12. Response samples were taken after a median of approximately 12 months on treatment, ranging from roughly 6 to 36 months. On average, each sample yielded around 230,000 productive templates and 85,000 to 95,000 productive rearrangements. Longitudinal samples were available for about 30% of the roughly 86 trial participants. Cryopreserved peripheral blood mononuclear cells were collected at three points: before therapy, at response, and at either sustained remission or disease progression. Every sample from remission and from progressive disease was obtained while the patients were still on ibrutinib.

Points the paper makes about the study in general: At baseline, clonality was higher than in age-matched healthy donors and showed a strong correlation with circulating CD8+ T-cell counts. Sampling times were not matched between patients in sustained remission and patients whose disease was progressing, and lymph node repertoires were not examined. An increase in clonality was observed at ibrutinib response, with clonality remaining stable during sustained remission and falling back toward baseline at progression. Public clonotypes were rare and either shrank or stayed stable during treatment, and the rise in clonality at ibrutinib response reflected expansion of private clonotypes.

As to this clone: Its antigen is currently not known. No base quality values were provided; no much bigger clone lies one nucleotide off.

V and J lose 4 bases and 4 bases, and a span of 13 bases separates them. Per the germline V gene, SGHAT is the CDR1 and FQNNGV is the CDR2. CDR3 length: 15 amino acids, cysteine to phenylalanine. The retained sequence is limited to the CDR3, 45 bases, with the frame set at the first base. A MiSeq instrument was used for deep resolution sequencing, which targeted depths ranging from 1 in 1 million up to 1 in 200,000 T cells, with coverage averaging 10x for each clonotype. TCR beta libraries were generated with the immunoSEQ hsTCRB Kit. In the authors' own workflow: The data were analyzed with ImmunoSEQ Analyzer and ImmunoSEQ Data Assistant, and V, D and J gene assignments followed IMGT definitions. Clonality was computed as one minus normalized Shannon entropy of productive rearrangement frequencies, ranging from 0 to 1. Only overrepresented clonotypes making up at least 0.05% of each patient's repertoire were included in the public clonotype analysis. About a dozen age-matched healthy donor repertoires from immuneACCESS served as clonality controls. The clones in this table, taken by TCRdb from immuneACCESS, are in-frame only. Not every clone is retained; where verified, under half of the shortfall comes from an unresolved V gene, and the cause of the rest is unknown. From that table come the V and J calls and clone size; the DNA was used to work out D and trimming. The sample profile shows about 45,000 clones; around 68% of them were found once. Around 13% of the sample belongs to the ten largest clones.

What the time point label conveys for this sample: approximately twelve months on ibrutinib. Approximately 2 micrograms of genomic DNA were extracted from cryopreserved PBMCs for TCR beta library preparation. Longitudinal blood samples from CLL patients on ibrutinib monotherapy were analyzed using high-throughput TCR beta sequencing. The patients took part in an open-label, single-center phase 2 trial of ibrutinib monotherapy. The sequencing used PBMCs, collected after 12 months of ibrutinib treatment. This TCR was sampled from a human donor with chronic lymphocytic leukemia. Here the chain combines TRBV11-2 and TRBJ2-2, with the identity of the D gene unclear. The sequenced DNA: TGTGCCAGCAGCTCCCTGGCGGTTGGCACCGGGGAGCTGTTTTTT. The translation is CASSSLAVGTGELFF.